This passage covers 31 T cell receptor beta chains from one sample sequenced in a study of blood T cell repertoires in COVID-19. Clones were sequenced by immunoSEQ multiplex PCR, and TCRdb holds only the in-frame ones, with some missing. The data hold fewer than 200,000 clones, with around 83% observed a single time. Sequencing used PBMCs or T cells enriched from blood (not recorded which). Receptors were obtained from a woman aged 35 to 49 in a cohort exposed to, infected with or recovered from COVID-19 (not recorded which).

V gene TRBV15 combines with J gene TRBJ1-4; the match to TRBD1 covers 8 bases. V trimming: 1 base; J trimming: 3 bases; junction bases outside the gene matches: 4. The V gene's germline CDR1 is LNHNV and CDR2 YYDKDF (reference sequence). The CDR3 has 16 residues. This CDR3 is CATSRGLQGANEKLFF. The DNA for the CDR3 is TGTGCCACCAGCAGAGGACTACAGGGGGCTAATGAAAAACTGTTTTTT. The full variable domain, in which reference TRBV15 and TRBJ1-4 provide the parts outside the CDR3, is DAMVIQNPRYQVTQFGKPVTLSCSQTLNHNVMYWYQQKSSQAPKLLFHYYDKDFNNEADTPDNFQSRRPNTSFCFLDIRSPGLGDTAMYLCATSRGLQGANEKLFFGSGTQLSVL.

The rearrangement joins TRBV6-5 to TRBJ1-2; 8 positions match TRBD1. CDR1 and CDR2 (germline): MNHEY, SVGAGI. The CDR3 runs to 16 residues. Unmatched junction bases numbered 7, after V lost 0 bases and J lost 4 bases. The CDR3 loop is CASSYSPPDRAYGYTF. The CDR3 DNA reads TGTGCCAGCAGTTACTCGCCTCCGGACAGGGCCTATGGCTACACCTTC.

The rearrangement joins TRBV5-1 to TRBJ2-1; D uncertain. CDR3 length: 12 residues. Per the germline V gene, CDR1 is SGHRS and CDR2 is YFSETQ. V was pared by 1 base and J by 9 bases, with 8 bases between. This CDR3 is CASSLSGLEQFF. As DNA, the CDR3 is TGCGCCAGCAGCTTGTCAGGCCTTGAGCAGTTCTTC.

This clone has only a few counts. J is TRBJ2-1 and V is TRBV29-1; D remains unclear. Germline V gene lookup returns CDR1 SQVTM and CDR2 ANQGSEA. V lost 6 bases and J lost 2, with 14 bases in between. The CDR3 has 14 residues. The CDR3 nucleotides are TGCAGCGTGACACCGCTACCTACCTACAATGAGCAGTTCTTC. It codes for CSVTPLPTYNEQFF.

The rearrangement joins TRBV5-4 to TRBJ2-2; tentatively, D is TRBD2 (6 bases). V was cut by 3 bases and J by 3 bases, with 9 bases left in between. The length of the CDR3 is 14 residues. Germline CDR1 SGHNT, CDR2 YYREEE (reference sequence). This CDR3 reads CASSWPGDTGELFF. The DNA of the CDR3 is TGTGCCAGCAGCTGGCCGGGGGACACCGGGGAGCTGTTTTTT. The variable domain in full, with the rest retrieved from reference TRBV5-4 and TRBJ2-2, is ETGVTQSPTHLIKTRGQQVTLRCSSQSGHNTVSWYQQALGQGPQFIFQYYREEENGRGNFPPRFSGLQFPNYSSELNVNALELDDSALYLCASSWPGDTGELFFGEGSRLTVL.

The chain uses TRBV5-1 and TRBJ1-4; TRBD1 aligns across 7 bases. V was pared by 0 bases and J by 6 bases, with 5 bases of the junction left unmatched. This CDR3 spans 15 amino acids. Per the germline V gene, CDR1 is SGHRS and CDR2 is YFSETQ. CDR3 protein: CASSLAGTDDEKLFF. The DNA for the CDR3 is TGCGCCAGCAGCTTGGCCGGGACAGACGATGAAAAACTGTTTTTT.

This clone came up a few times. This chain uses TRBV5-4 with TRBJ1-1; possibly TRBD1 for D (6 bases). Germline CDR1 and CDR2: SGHNT and YYREEE (reference sequence). Trimming removed 5 bases at V and 6 bases at J, with 20 bases between. The CDR3 covers 15 residues. For the CDR3, the DNA is TGTGCCAGCAGTTTAGGGGGGGGGAACTACGCTGAAGCTTTCTTT. Its translation: CASSLGGGNYAEAFF.

This clone was seen only a few times. J is TRBJ2-2 and V is TRBV9; D might be TRBD2 (7 bases). The germline V gene encodes CDR1 SGDLS and CDR2 YYNGEE. The CDR3 consists of 16 residues. V was shortened by 4 bases and J by 5 bases, with 18 bases between the two germline ends. As DNA, the CDR3 is TGTGCCAGCAGCCCGCGTTGGGGGGGCGGAACCGGGGAGCTGTTTTTT. This translates into CASSPRWGGGTGELFF.

On this clone: A read error may account for a junction end that differs from germline. This sequence joins TRBV27 and TRBJ1-4; 7 bases are shared with TRBD1. CDR1 and CDR2 from the germline V gene are MNHEY and SMNVEV (reference sequence). This CDR3 contains 17 residues. The CDR3, as DNA: TGTGCCAGCAGTTTACGAGTTCGGGACAGAACTTATGAAAAACTGTTTTTT. Its protein product is CASSLRVRDRTYEKLFF.

The chain has TRBV4-1 and TRBJ2-7, with 12 nucleotides matching TRBD2. Looked up from germline, CDR1 is MGHRA and CDR2 is YSYEKL. The V segment lost 0 bases and the J segment 4 bases; nucleotides outside the gene matches: 10. This CDR3 region has 18 residues. The CDR3 nucleotides read TGCGCCAGCAGCCAAGAAGGCCCGCTAGCGGGGGGGCAGTACGAGCAGTACTTC. Translated: CASSQEGPLAGGQYEQYF.

This chain links TRBV9 with TRBJ1-5; possible D gene TRBD1, 6 bases. The CDR3 extends over 15 amino acids. Per the germline V gene, CDR1 is SGDLS and CDR2 is YYNGEE. The germline V and J ends were trimmed by 4 bases and 1 base, with 12 bases remaining between them. CDR3 sequence (DNA): TGTGCCAGCAGCAAGGGGCAGGGGAGCAATCAGCCCCAGCATTTT. Protein product: CASSKGQGSNQPQHF.

This chain uses TRBV7-9 with TRBJ2-1; D is uncertain. Germline V gives CDR1 SEHNR, CDR2 FQNEAQ (reference sequence). The CDR3 covers 13 residues. V shed 5 bases and J shed 3 bases, with 8 bases lying between them. The chain's CDR3 is CASSPPSYNEQFF. CDR3 nucleotide sequence: TGTGCCAGCAGCCCACCCAGCTACAATGAGCAGTTCTTC. Full variable domain (missing parts from reference TRBV7-9 and TRBJ2-1): DTGVSQNPRHKITKRGQNVTFRCDPISEHNRLYWYRQTLGQGPEFLTYFQNEAQLEKSRLLSDRFSAERPKGSFSTLEIQRTEQGDSAMYLCASSPPSYNEQFFGPGTRLTVL.

This clone has only a few counts. The V call is TRBV6-4, the J call TRBJ2-3, with 7 nucleotides matching TRBD2. Germline V gives CDR1 MRHNA, CDR2 SNTAGT. Trimming removed 0 bases from V and 0 bases from J; junction bases left unmatched: 3. The CDR3 consists of 16 residues. CDR3 DNA: TGTGCCAGCAGTGACTCTGCGGGAGAAAGCACAGATACGCAGTATTTT. Translated: CASSDSAGESTDTQYF.

This rearrangement joins TRBV28 to TRBJ2-1, with 8 bases identical to TRBD1. After removal of 6 bases from V and 10 bases from J, the junction contained 14 bases not matched to a gene. In germline, CDR1 is MDHEN, CDR2 SYDVKM. The CDR3 totals 15 residues. This chain's CDR3 is CASSQEQHRGYEQFF. Here the CDR3 DNA reads TGTGCCAGCAGCCAAGAGCAGCACAGGGGGTACGAGCAGTTCTTC.

The chain joins TRBV6-2 or TRBV6-3 to TRBJ2-7; D gene ambiguous. The germline gives CDR1 MNHEY, CDR2 SVGEGT. This CDR3 spans 12 amino acids. With 0 bases removed from V and 7 bases from J, the gap between germline ends came to 7 bases. The chain's CDR3 is CASSYSAREQYF. CDR3 bases: TGTGCCAGCAGTTACTCTGCGAGGGAGCAGTACTTC.

V usage is TRBV5-4 and J usage is TRBJ2-2, with TRBD2 matching 12 bases. The germline CDR1 and CDR2 sequences are SGHNT and YYREEE (reference sequence). The CDR3 spans 15 residues. With 2 bases clipped from V and 7 bases from J, the junction kept 3 bases outside the gene matches. CDR3 DNA sequence: TGTGCCAGCAGCTTACTAGCGGGAGGAGGCGGGGAGCTGTTTTTT. Translation gives CASSLLAGGGGELFF.

The CDR3 loop is CASSLPARGAFF. CDR3 DNA: TGTGCCAGCAGCTTGCCGGCCCGGGGTGCTTTCTTT. The chain joins TRBV5-5 to TRBJ1-1; the D is unclear. Germline CDR1 reads SGHKS; CDR2 reads YYEKEE (reference sequence). The V and J ends lost 1 base and 11 bases respectively, with 12 bases between them. The CDR3 sequence is 12 residues long.

Here the CDR3 DNA reads TGTGCCAGCAGACACGGGAGGGAGGGGGGCACTGAAGCTTTCTTT. Its protein product is CASRHGREGGTEAFF. This rearrangement joins TRBV13 to TRBJ1-1; D is perhaps TRBD1 (6 bases). Trimming removed 6 bases at V and 4 bases at J, with 18 bases between. CDR3 length: 15 residues. Per germline, CDR1 PRHDT and CDR2 FYEKMQ (reference sequence).

The chain is built from TRBV4-1 and TRBJ1-2; perhaps TRBD1 as D (5 bases). This CDR3 is 14 amino acids long. Trimming left V 0 bases short and J 6 bases short, with 11 bases between. The germline gives CDR1 MGHRA, CDR2 YSYEKL. This chain's CDR3 is CASSQEAREDGYTF. The DNA for the CDR3 is TGCGCCAGCAGCCAAGAGGCCAGGGAGGATGGCTACACCTTC.

The chain has TRBV5-8 and TRBJ2-5, with 10 bases aligning to TRBD2. The V gene end was trimmed by 0 bases and the J gene end by 0 bases; junction bases not matched to a gene: 5. The CDR3 length is 17 residues. Per the germline V gene, CDR1 is SGHTS and CDR2 is YDEGEE. The CDR3: CASSLGSGGLYQETQYF. CDR3 coding DNA: TGTGCCAGCAGCTTGGGTAGCGGGGGGCTGTACCAAGAGACCCAGTACTTC.

The chain uses TRBV11-2 and TRBJ2-7, with D perhaps matching TRBD2 (6 bases). CDR1 and CDR2 (germline): SGHAT, FQNNGV. V was cut by 3 bases and J by 3 bases, with 12 bases left in between. There are 14 residues in the CDR3. This CDR3 reads CASSFQTGDYEQYF. CDR3 in DNA: TGTGCCAGCAGCTTCCAAACGGGGGACTACGAGCAGTACTTC.

This clone was found a few times. V is TRBV4-1 and J is TRBJ1-1, with D hard to call. Germline assignment: CDR1 MGHRA and CDR2 YSYEKL. CDR3 size: 14 residues. V was cut by 0 bases and J by 10 bases, with 15 bases left in between. In nucleotides, the CDR3 is TGCGCCAGCAGCCAAGATCCACACGGAAGAGGAGCTTTCTTT. This translates into CASSQDPHGRGAFF.

This clone was observed a single time. The chain couples TRBV11-2 to TRBJ2-3; the D gene is possibly TRBD2 (6 bases). This CDR3 spans 15 amino acids. Trimming took 4 bases from V and 2 from J, leaving 13 bases between them. Germline V CDR1 and CDR2: SGHAT, FQNNGV. The CDR3 bases are TGTGCCAGCAGCTCCCGACTAGGGATCACAGATACGCAGTATTTT. This translates into CASSSRLGITDTQYF. The full variable domain, its missing parts supplied by reference TRBV11-2 and TRBJ2-3, is EAGVAQSPRYKIIEKRQSVAFWCNPISGHATLYWYQQILGQGPKLLIQFQNNGVVDDSQLPKDRFSAERLKGVDSTLKIQPAKLEDSAVYLCASSSRLGITDTQYFGPGTRLTVL.

This clone was seen a few times. This chain uses TRBV6-1 with TRBJ2-3, with D possibly TRBD2 on 6 matching bases. Germline V lookup: CDR1 MNHNS, CDR2 SASEGT. The CDR3 is made up of 15 amino acids. V dropped 2 bases and J dropped 1 base, with 10 bases sitting between them. The CDR3 DNA reads as TGTGCCAGCAGTGAAAGCGGGCTCGGCACAGATACGCAGTATTTT. As protein: CASSESGLGTDTQYF.

V and J are TRBV5-1 and TRBJ2-6, with a tentative D call TRBD1 (5 bases). The CDR3 runs 14 residues. V dropped 7 bases and J dropped 2 bases, with 10 bases sitting between them. The V gene's germline CDR1 is SGHRS and CDR2 YFSETQ. Here the CDR3 reads CASCLGAGANVLTF. In nucleotides, the CDR3 is TGCGCCAGCTGTTTAGGGGCTGGGGCCAACGTCCTGACTTTC. Full variable domain (outside the CDR3, taken from reference TRBV5-1 and TRBJ2-6): KAGVTQTPRYLIKTRGQQVTLSCSPISGHRSVSWYQQTPGQGLQFLFEYFSETQRNKGNFPGRFSGRQFSNSRSEMNVSTLELGDSALYLCASCLGAGANVLTFGAGSRLTVL.

The chain employs TRBV4-2 and TRBJ2-2; 11 bases are shared with TRBD2. Germline V lookup: CDR1 LGHNA, CDR2 YNFKEQ. The CDR3 has 15 residues. V lost 4 bases to trimming and J lost 3 bases; unmatched junction nucleotides: 1. CDR3 residues: CASSPSGGYTGELFF. For the CDR3, the DNA is TGTGCCAGCAGCCCTAGCGGGGGGTACACCGGGGAGCTGTTTTTT.

This clone was seen only once. The CDR3 DNA reads TGTGCCAGCAGCCCGCTGGCAGGGATGGACACTGAAGCTTTCTTT. It yields the protein CASSPLAGMDTEAFF. V is TRBV4-2 and J is TRBJ1-1; D may be TRBD1 (5 bases). The germline V and J ends were trimmed by 4 bases and 3 bases, with 15 bases remaining between them. This CDR3 spans 15 amino acids. Germline CDR1 is LGHNA and CDR2 is YNFKEQ.

This clone was recorded only once. The rearrangement links TRBV5-1 to TRBJ1-6; 9 bases map to TRBD1. CDR3 length equals 15 residues. Trimming removed 1 base from V and 7 bases from J; junction bases left unmatched: 3. The V gene's germline CDR1 is SGHRS and CDR2 YFSETQ. CDR3 loop: CASSLLGTGNSPLHF. The CDR3 nucleotides read TGCGCCAGCAGCTTGTTGGGGACAGGGAATTCACCCCTCCACTTT.

This clone was recorded once. V usage is TRBV29-1 and J usage is TRBJ2-2, with TRBD2 matching 11 bases. The CDR3 consists of 15 residues. Germline values: CDR1 SQVTM, CDR2 ANQGSEA. The V gene end was trimmed by 7 bases and the J gene end by 1 base; junction bases not matched to a gene: 5. CDR3 protein: CSGSGLAGNTGELFF. The CDR3 DNA sequence: TGCAGCGGGAGCGGACTAGCGGGGAACACCGGGGAGCTGTTTTTT.

V is TRBV2 and J is TRBJ2-1; D not certain. CDR3 size: 12 residues. The germline gives CDR1 SNHLY, CDR2 FYNNEI. Trimming pared 4 bases from V and 9 bases from J, leaving 10 bases between. CDR3 nucleotides: TGTGCCAGCAGTGTTCGAAGAGGTGAGCAGTTCTTC. This gives the protein CASSVRRGEQFF.

The sample holds many counts of this clone. This chain links TRBV21-1 with TRBJ1-3; the table's D call TRBD1 went unverified against the DNA. TRBV21-1 has pseudogene status. The CDR3 covers 15 residues. This CDR3 is CASSKGTASGNTIYF. CDR3 DNA: TGTGCCAGCAGCAAGGGGACAGCCTCTGGAAACACCATATATTTT.